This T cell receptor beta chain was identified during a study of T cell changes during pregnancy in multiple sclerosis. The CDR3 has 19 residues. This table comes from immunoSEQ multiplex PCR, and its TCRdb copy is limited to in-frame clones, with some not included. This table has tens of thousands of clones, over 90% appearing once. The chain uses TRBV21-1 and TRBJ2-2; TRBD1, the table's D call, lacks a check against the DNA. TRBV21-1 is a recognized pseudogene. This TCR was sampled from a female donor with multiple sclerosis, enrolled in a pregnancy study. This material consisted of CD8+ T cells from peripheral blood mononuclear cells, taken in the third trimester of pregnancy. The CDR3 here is CASSGGQGTLNLNTGELFF. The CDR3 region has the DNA TGTGCCAGCAGCGGGGGACAGGGGACCCTAAACCTGAACACCGGGGAGCTGTTTTTT.